Listed here are 23 T cell receptor beta chains from one sample, sequenced in a study of blood T cell repertoires in COVID-19. Produced via immunoSEQ multiplex PCR; TCRdb's table is partial and in-frame only. The table lists hundreds of thousands of clones, about 85% of them singletons. Sequencing was done on a sample of PBMCs or T cells enriched from blood (not recorded which). These receptors originate from a woman under 40 who had been exposed to COVID-19.

The chain has TRBV5-3 and TRBJ1-1; D remains ambiguous. TRBV5-3 qualifies as an ORF whose function is uncertain. This CDR3 region has 14 residues. Trimming left V 4 bases short and J 4 bases short, with 14 bases between. The CDR3 DNA is TGTGCCAGAAGCCGCCTCGGGTTGAGCACTGAAGCTTTCTTT. Residues: CARSRLGLSTEAFF.

The V gene is TRBV11-3, the J gene TRBJ2-5, with D maybe TRBD1 (5 bases). V shed 0 bases and J shed 5 bases, with 19 bases lying between them. Per germline, CDR1 SGHNT and CDR2 YENEEA. This CDR3 comprises 17 residues. The CDR3 protein is CASSLDHPRRGWETQYF. CDR3 in DNA: TGTGCCAGCAGCTTAGATCACCCTCGAAGGGGTTGGGAGACCCAGTACTTC.

The chain has TRBV29-1 and TRBJ1-1; the D gene is possibly TRBD1 (6 bases). V was clipped by 5 bases and J by 7 bases, with 20 bases between them. There are 14 residues in the CDR3. CDR1 is SQVTM, CDR2 ANQGSEA, per germline. CDR3 loop: CSVKATGRGYEAFF. Here the CDR3 DNA reads TGCAGCGTTAAGGCAACAGGGAGAGGATATGAAGCTTTCTTT. Variable domain in full (rest from reference TRBV29-1 and TRBJ1-1): SAVISQKPSRDICQRGTSLTIQCQVDSQVTMMFWYRQQPGQSLTLIATANQGSEATYESGFVIDKFPISRPNLTFSTLTVSNMSPEDSSIYLCSVKATGRGYEAFFGQGTRLTVV.

The rearrangement uses TRBV28 and TRBJ2-1; no clear D. Germline V CDR1 and CDR2: MDHEN, SYDVKM. The CDR3 loop spans 14 amino acids. The ends were cut back, 2 bases at V and 4 bases at J, with 9 bases in the middle. The CDR3 DNA reads as TGTGCCAGCAGTTTACTGGTCCAGTACAATGAGCAGTTCTTC. This translates into CASSLLVQYNEQFF.

This clone has more than one count but fewer than ten. CDR3 loop: CASSQQPGQGAADTQYF. The CDR3 nucleotides read TGCGCCAGCAGCCAACAACCGGGACAGGGGGCCGCAGATACGCAGTATTTT. V and J are TRBV4-1 and TRBJ2-3, with TRBD1 matching over 12 bases. CDR1 and CDR2 from the germline V gene are MGHRA and YSYEKL. This CDR3 is built from 17 residues. V was pared by 2 bases and J by 4 bases, with 7 bases of the junction left unmatched.

The V call is TRBV29-1, the J call TRBJ2-3; possible D gene TRBD1, 6 bases. CDR1 is SQVTM, CDR2 ANQGSEA, per germline. V was cut by 3 bases and J by 3 bases, with 16 bases left in between. The CDR3 covers 15 residues. The DNA for the CDR3 is TGCAGCGTTGATAGGGGCAGGGGAAAGACAGATACGCAGTATTTT. As protein: CSVDRGRGKTDTQYF.

The chain uses TRBV29-1 and TRBJ2-1; a weak D match, TRBD1 (5 bases). V gave up 4 bases and J gave up 0 bases, with 13 bases separating them. The CDR3 has 15 residues. Germline lookup yields CDR1 SQVTM and CDR2 ANQGSEA. DNA of the CDR3: TGCAGCGTTGGTGGGCAGGGCAGCTCCTACAATGAGCAGTTCTTC. Protein product: CSVGGQGSSYNEQFF.

The chain is built from TRBV11-2 and TRBJ1-3; a weak D match, TRBD1 (5 bases). Germline V gene lookup returns CDR1 SGHAT and CDR2 FQNNGV. The V and J ends lost 1 base and 3 bases respectively, with 13 bases between them. This CDR3 is 16 amino acids long. The CDR3: CASSLVGGYGGNTIYF. The CDR3, as DNA: TGTGCCAGCAGCTTAGTCGGGGGGTACGGTGGAAACACCATATATTTT.

The rearrangement uses TRBV5-4 and TRBJ2-1, with D possibly TRBD1 on 7 matching bases. The length of the CDR3 is 15 residues. V dropped 4 bases and J dropped 2 bases, with 13 bases sitting between them. Germline V gives CDR1 SGHNT, CDR2 YYREEE (reference sequence). This chain's CDR3 is CASSAGQLTYNEQFF. In nucleotides, the CDR3 is TGTGCCAGCAGCGCGGGACAGCTTACCTACAATGAGCAGTTCTTC.

This chain connects TRBV9 to TRBJ2-5, with 15 bases identical to TRBD2. Trimming at V came to 3 bases and at J to 2 bases, leaving 5 bases not matched to a gene. From germline, CDR1 is SGDLS and CDR2 YYNGEE. There are 17 residues in the CDR3. CDR3 DNA: TGTGCCAGCAGCGAGGGACTAGCGGGAGGTTTACAAGAGACCCAGTACTTC. This gives the protein CASSEGLAGGLQETQYF.

This clone was observed a single time. This chain links TRBV29-1 with TRBJ2-7, with 10 bases identical to TRBD1. CDR3 length: 15 residues. Germline CDR1 reads SQVTM; CDR2 reads ANQGSEA. The trim removed 0 bases at V and 5 bases at J, leaving 7 bases unmatched. In nucleotides, the CDR3 is TGCAGCGTTGAAGAACGGACAGGGGGAATCGACGAGCAGTACTTC. Amino acids: CSVEERTGGIDEQYF.

The J gene is TRBJ2-5, the V gene TRBV28; 9 bases agree with TRBD1. The CDR3 runs 15 residues. V lost 5 bases, J lost 4 bases, and 8 bases stayed unmatched. Per germline, CDR1 MDHEN and CDR2 SYDVKM. CDR3 nucleotide sequence: TGTGCCAGCAGTCCGGACGGACAGGGGACAGAGACCCAGTACTTC. It encodes CASSPDGQGTETQYF.

The chain couples TRBV7-9 to TRBJ2-3, with 12 bases matching TRBD2. After removal of 6 bases from V and 2 bases from J, the junction contained 15 bases not matched to a gene. The CDR3 spans 19 residues. CDR1 is SEHNR, CDR2 FQNEAQ, per germline (reference sequence). The CDR3 reads CASRPGLAGSQIFTDTQYF. The CDR3 bases are TGTGCCAGCAGACCAGGACTAGCGGGGTCCCAAATCTTCACAGATACGCAGTATTTT. The full variable domain, with the rest looked up from reference TRBV7-9 and TRBJ2-3, is DTGVSQNPRHKITKRGQNVTFRCDPISEHNRLYWYRQTLGQGPEFLTYFQNEAQLEKSRLLSDRFSAERPKGSFSTLEIQRTEQGDSAMYLCASRPGLAGSQIFTDTQYFGPGTRLTVL.

For this clone: In this CDR3 the conserved last residue, phenylalanine or tryptophan, is missing, so a read error is likely. The DNA is left out, because the CDR3 cannot be placed on it with certainty; the CDR3 is given as TCRdb lists it. The chain has TRBV21-1 and TRBJ1-2; the table's D call of TRBD1 was not tested on the DNA. TRBV21-1 is recorded as a pseudogene. Termini included, the CDR3 measures 11 amino acids. This CDR3 is CASSRAGQAKA.

The chain recombines TRBV9 with TRBJ2-7; D possibly corresponds to TRBD1 (6 bases). Between the trimmed V and J ends, which lost 1 base and 6 bases, there was a span of 17 bases. This CDR3 contains 15 residues. The germline V gene encodes CDR1 SGDLS and CDR2 YYNGEE. CDR3 protein: CASSVSARGGAEQYF. DNA of the CDR3: TGTGCCAGCAGCGTATCCGCCAGAGGGGGAGCCGAGCAGTACTTC.

The chain employs TRBV18 and TRBJ2-4, with D possibly TRBD2 on 6 matching bases. This CDR3 comprises 17 residues. Germline lookup yields CDR1 KGHSH and CDR2 LQKENI. V was trimmed by 3 bases and J by 1 base, leaving 16 bases between them. CDR3 DNA sequence: TGTGCCAGCTCACCCACCGCGGGGAGTGGGGCCAAAAACATTCAGTACTTC. Encoded protein: CASSPTAGSGAKNIQYF.

The rearrangement links TRBV12-3 or TRBV12-4 to TRBJ2-5; 10 bases match TRBD2. V was pared by 8 bases and J by 5 bases, with 5 bases of the junction left unmatched. The CDR3 consists of 13 residues. The CDR3 DNA is TGTGCCAGCCGAAGCGGGGGGGCCGAGACCCAGTACTTC. Its translation: CASRSGGAETQYF.

V and J are TRBV7-2 and TRBJ1-1; 7 nucleotides agree with TRBD1. The CDR3 spans 14 residues. V lost 5 bases and J lost 3; bases outside the gene matches: 6. Looked up from germline, CDR1 is SGHTA and CDR2 is FQGNSA. As DNA, the CDR3 is TGTGCCAGCAGCCGCCGGGACAGCTACACTGAAGCTTTCTTT. This translates into CASSRRDSYTEAFF.

The chain combines TRBV30 with TRBJ1-5; TRBD1 might be the D (6 bases). CDR3 length equals 14 residues. Germline V gene sequence: CDR1 GTSNPN, CDR2 SVGIG (reference sequence). Trimming cost V 2 bases and J 2 bases, with 10 bases left between them. CDR3: CAWSKGGGNQPQHF. The CDR3 nucleotides read TGTGCCTGGAGTAAAGGGGGAGGCAATCAGCCCCAGCATTTT.

V is TRBV28 and J is TRBJ1-4; TRBD1 matches 9 bases. Germline V gene data show CDR1 as MDHEN and CDR2 as SYDVKM. V gave up 5 bases and J gave up 8 bases; unmatched junction bases: 12. There are 16 residues in the CDR3. In DNA, the CDR3 is TGTGCCAGCAGTCAGCTTCTAGTGGGACAGGGAGAAAAACTGTTTTTT. Its translation is CASSQLLVGQGEKLFF.

The V call is TRBV21-1, the J call TRBJ2-7; no DNA check was done on the table's D call, TRBD2. TRBV21-1 is tagged as a pseudogene. The CDR3 loop spans 15 amino acids. The CDR3 region is CASTRFGLLSYEQYF. In DNA form, the CDR3 reads TGTGCCAGCACCCGGTTCGGACTTCTCTCCTACGAGCAGTACTTC.

The rearrangement joins TRBV6-6 to TRBJ2-3; D is uncertain. The CDR3 covers 13 residues. CDR1 is MNHNY, CDR2 SVGAGI, per germline (reference sequence). V was shortened by 0 bases and J by 6 bases, with 7 bases between the two germline ends. CDR3 bases: TGTGCCAGCAGTTACTCGAGCCCCGATACGCAGTATTTT. This translates into CASSYSSPDTQYF.

The rearrangement joins TRBV28 to TRBJ2-5; TRBD2 matches 11 bases. V shed 2 bases, J shed 4 bases, and the junction held 9 bases outside the gene matches. Germline CDR1 MDHEN, CDR2 SYDVKM. The CDR3 has 17 amino acids. DNA for the CDR3: TGTGCCAGCAGTTTAATAGCGGGGGGGGTGGCGGTAGAGACCCAGTACTTC. Translated, it gives CASSLIAGGVAVETQYF.